This is a list of T cell receptor beta chains from one sample in a study of blood T cell repertoires in COVID-19. Repertoires were generated with immunoSEQ multiplex PCR, while TCRdb's copy carries only in-frame clones and drops some. The sample contains fewer than 80,000 clones, more than 90% of which appear only once. Sequencing was carried out using peripheral blood. The receptor set was obtained from a woman older than 75 with active or convalescent COVID-19. Both conserved end residues are part of each CDR3. The order of the fields is clone size, J gene, V gene, D gene, CDR3 protein, CDR3 DNA. The D gene is left open where the match is weak. Clone size, where shown, is once, few, many, or a class for clones that have expanded.

NA TRBJ2-1 TRBV28 TRBD1 CASSTTGYNEQFF TGTGCCAGCAGCACGACAGGGTACAATGAGCAGTTCTTC
NA TRBJ1-2 TRBV4-2 NA CASSQAGSRYGYTF TGTGCCAGCAGCCAGGCAGGGTCCCGCTATGGCTACACCTTC
NA TRBJ1-2 TRBV15 NA CATRPDRRQDGYTF TGTGCCACCAGACCGGACAGACGCCAGGATGGCTACACCTTC
NA TRBJ1-2 TRBV29-1 NA CSVEDRPGGYTF TGCAGCGTTGAGGACAGACCGGGCGGCTACACCTTC
few TRBJ2-7 TRBV4-1 NA CASSHPGDSYEQYF TGCGCCAGCAGCCACCCCGGGGATAGTTACGAGCAGTACTTC
few TRBJ1-5 TRBV19 NA CASSPEDRRNSNQPQHF TGTGCCAGTAGTCCCGAGGACAGACGAAATAGCAATCAGCCCCAGCATTTT
NA TRBJ2-3 TRBV11-3 TRBD2 CASSLGLADTQYF TGTGCCAGCAGCCTGGGACTAGCAGATACGCAGTATTTT
NA TRBJ1-5 TRBV2 NA CASRRTDLGNQPQHF TGTGCCAGCAGAAGGACAGACCTCGGCAATCAGCCCCAGCATTTT
NA TRBJ1-2 TRBV21-1 NA CASSKALHRERGYTF TGTGCCAGCAGCAAAGCGCTTCACAGGGAGAGAGGCTACACCTTC
NA TRBJ1-1 TRBV11-1 TRBD1 CASSWGTGDSNTEAFF TGTGCCAGCAGCTGGGGGACAGGGGATTCGAACACTGAAGCTTTCTTT
once TRBJ1-2 TRBV19 TRBD1 CASSPHPGQGSLNGGYTF TGTGCCAGTAGTCCCCATCCGGGACAGGGGTCCTTAAACGGTGGCTACACCTTC
NA TRBJ2-5 TRBV5-6 TRBD1 CASSTGQGGETQYF TGTGCCAGCAGCACGGGACAGGGAGGAGAGACCCAGTACTTC
NA TRBJ2-2 TRBV5-1 NA CASSLGPVAGELFF TGCGCCAGCAGCCTCGGTCCCGTCGCCGGGGAGCTGTTTTTT
NA TRBJ2-7 TRBV7-9 TRBD1 CASSDWTGDEQYF TGTGCCAGCAGCGACTGGACAGGGGACGAGCAGTACTTC
few TRBJ2-5 TRBV10-3 TRBD2 CAISAERGATLSPYF TGTGCCATCAGTGCTGAGCGGGGGGCCACTCTCTCTCCGTACTTC
NA TRBJ2-3 TRBV5-1 NA CASSLELKTDTQYF TGCGCCAGCAGCTTGGAGCTGAAAACAGATACGCAGTATTTT
NA TRBJ1-5 TRBV7-8 TRBD1 CASSSQTGSNQPQHF TGTGCCAGCAGCTCCCAGACAGGGAGCAATCAGCCCCAGCATTTT
NA TRBJ2-2 TRBV5-4 NA CASSLQASLGTGELFF TGTGCCAGCAGCTTGCAGGCGAGTCTCGGCACCGGGGAGCTGTTTTTT
NA TRBJ2-7 TRBV19 NA CASSPIGATGFVYEQYF TGTGCCAGTAGTCCTATAGGGGCTACAGGGTTTGTCTACGAGCAGTACTTC
NA TRBJ2-7 TRBV4-3 NA CASSQDRQGGSYEQYF TGCGCCAGCAGCCAAGATCGACAGGGAGGATCCTACGAGCAGTACTTC
NA TRBJ1-3 TRBV11-2 NA CASSLGSLDRSSGNTIYF TGTGCCAGCAGCTTAGGGAGCTTAGACAGGAGCTCTGGAAACACCATATATTTT
NA TRBJ1-2 TRBV19 NA CASSNPGYGYTF TGTGCCAGTAGTAATCCAGGCTATGGCTACACCTTC
NA TRBJ2-3 TRBV4-2 TRBD1 CASSQWADRGADTQYF TGTGCCAGCAGCCAATGGGCGGACAGGGGCGCAGATACGCAGTATTTT
NA TRBJ1-1 TRBV6-5 NA CASSPRGGRGTEAFF TGTGCCAGCAGTCCCCGTGGAGGGAGAGGGACTGAAGCTTTCTTT
NA TRBJ2-7 TRBV28 NA CASSSDRYEQYF TGTGCCAGCAGTTCTGACAGGTACGAGCAGTACTTC
NA TRBJ2-3 TRBV28 NA CASGAGTDTQYF TGTGCCAGCGGGGCGGGCACAGATACGCAGTATTTT
NA TRBJ1-5 TRBV27 NA CASSWQDNQPQHF TGTGCCAGCAGTTGGCAGGACAATCAGCCCCAGCATTTT
NA TRBJ2-7 TRBV5-4 NA CASSTDSPYEQYF TGTGCCAGCAGCACGGACAGCCCCTACGAGCAGTACTTC
NA TRBJ2-2 TRBV7-8 TRBD2 CASSSLAGGIGELFF TGTGCCAGCAGCTCCCTAGCGGGGGGGATCGGGGAGCTGTTTTTT
NA TRBJ1-5 TRBV4-1 TRBD1 CASSQEIQEAGQGRQPQHF TGCGCCAGCAGCCAAGAGATCCAAGAGGCGGGACAGGGACGTCAGCCCCAGCATTTT
once TRBJ2-2 TRBV4-2 TRBD2 CASSHPRGRGGSGELFF TGTGCCAGCAGCCATCCCCGGGGGCGGGGGGGCTCCGGGGAGCTGTTTTTT
few TRBJ1-4 TRBV4-3 TRBD1 CASSQDTGTDNEKLFF TGCGCCAGCAGCCAAGATACGGGGACAGATAATGAAAAACTGTTTTTT
NA TRBJ2-3 TRBV12-5 TRBD1 CASGMTGLGDTQYF TGTGCTAGTGGTATGACAGGGTTGGGAGATACGCAGTATTTT
NA TRBJ1-6 TRBV9 NA CASSVDRYNSPLHF TGTGCCAGCAGCGTAGACAGGTATAATTCACCCCTCCACTTT
NA TRBJ2-3 TRBV28 NA CASTIVGGTDTQYF TGTGCCAGCACCATTGTGGGAGGCACAGATACGCAGTATTTT
NA TRBJ1-3 TRBV3-1/TRBV3-2 NA CASSQQVSGNTIYF TGTGCCAGCAGCCAGCAGGTTTCTGGAAACACCATATATTTT
NA TRBJ1-2 TRBV9 NA CASSTGYYGYTF TGTGCCAGCAGCACCGGGTACTATGGCTACACCTTC
NA TRBJ1-2 TRBV28 TRBD1 CASSESGTGGNYGYTF TGTGCCAGCAGTGAATCCGGGACAGGGGGGAACTATGGCTACACCTTC
NA TRBJ2-7 TRBV28 NA CASSIRGHSYEQYF TGTGCCAGCAGTATAAGGGGTCACTCCTACGAGCAGTACTTC
NA TRBJ2-7 TRBV7-9 TRBD1 CASGPTGTASYEQYF TGTGCCAGCGGCCCCACCGGGACAGCCTCCTACGAGCAGTACTTC
NA TRBJ1-6 TRBV27 NA CASSLSQGMSYNSPLHF TGTGCCAGCAGTTTATCGCAGGGAATGTCCTATAATTCACCCCTCCACTTT
NA TRBJ1-1 TRBV6-2/TRBV6-3 NA CASSSDRLNTEAFF TGTGCCAGCAGCTCGGACAGATTGAACACTGAAGCTTTCTTT